This TCR beta chain emerged from a study of cytomegalovirus exposure and HLA in healthy donors. Study observations and caveats: Altogether, 150 to 200 TCR beta chains were recorded as cytomegalovirus-associated. The tendency of first-cohort TCR clusters to co-occur in the 100 to 150 validation repertoires emerged from a later analysis. Most TCR sequences showed up rarely, but some public TCRs showed up in many donors.

Profiled with immunoSEQ multiplex PCR; TCRdb holds only in-frame clones, not every one. The data contain tens of thousands of clones, approximately 96% of them singletons. This CDR3 has 17 residues. Per germline, CDR1 SGDLS and CDR2 YYNGEE. Trimming shortened V by 0 bases and J by 4 bases, and 18 bases separated the two germline ends. Concerning this clone: The antigen remains unidentified.

The sample was PBMCs. The TCR sequence derives from a woman aged 18-29 years in good health and CMV-seronegative. The chain uses TRBV9 and TRBJ2-3; D might be TRBD2 (5 bases). The CDR3 DNA sequence: TGTGCCAGCAGCGTAGGAATCCCGGGGAGAGCCCCAGATACGCAGTATTTT. This translates into CASSVGIPGRAPDTQYF.